This is a list of T cell receptor beta chains from one sample in a study of T cells in Graves' hyperthyroidism and ophthalmopathy. TCRdb called the multiplex PCR reads again in MiXCR, with one record for every CDR3 protein. Of hundreds of thousands of distinct CDR3 sequences in the sample, over 10% were seen once. Source material: blood. Receptors originate from a woman between 18 and 30 years old with Graves' hyperthyroidism. Each CDR3 is given without its conserved first and last residue.

TRBV7-9	TRBJ1-1	ASSSRGGDTEAF
TRBV28	TRBJ2-3	ASRTGKYTQY
TRBV28	TRBJ1-2	ASSPRGSNGYT
TRBV2	TRBJ2-7	ASSENSGRALEYEQY
TRBV3-1	TRBJ2-1	ASSHELAGGPNEQF
TRBV15	TRBJ2-3	ATSTAQRGTDTQY
TRBV6-2/TRBV6-3	TRBJ1-5	ASSYPGTGGGHFDQPQH
TRBV20-1	TRBJ1-2	SAKWGYTNYGYT
TRBV5-1	TRBJ1-1	ASSAPPGTEAF
TRBV7-2	TRBJ2-1	ASSLVPASSGEPYNEQF
TRBV27	TRBJ1-6	ASSLKGPYNSPLH
TRBV4-1	TRBJ2-5	ASSRRTGPTLYQETQY
TRBV20-1	TRBJ1-5	SARDPGTGRHPQH
TRBV9	TRBJ1-3	ASSVAETGRDTIY
TRBV5-1	TRBJ2-6	ASSLGRGALSGANVLT
TRBV28	TRBJ1-2	ASSLLGQIYGYT
TRBV30	TRBJ2-5	AWKLSGAGGETQY
TRBV20-1	TRBJ2-7	SASVDTAYEQY
TRBV28	TRBJ1-3	ASKKIYSGNTIY
TRBV5-6	TRBJ1-1	ASSLGLRPEAF
TRBV6-2/TRBV6-3	TRBJ2-3	ASSYALGGSTDTQY
TRBV12-3/TRBV12-4	TRBJ1-1	ASSFQTGQTEAF
TRBV11-2	TRBJ1-1	ASSLDQPLNTEAF
TRBV6-4	TRBJ2-1	ASSDSSSGIRSSYNEQF
TRBV5-1	TRBJ2-7	ASSLAQENYEQY
TRBV20-1	TRBJ2-7	SEGLYEQY
TRBV6-1	TRBJ1-1	ASSALPDRPNTEAF
TRBV4-2	TRBJ2-7	ASSQEQGISYEQY
TRBV27	TRBJ1-2	ASSIWSGQGLGGYT
TRBV3-1	TRBJ2-2	ASSQGGTSGSSGELF
TRBV6-5	TRBJ2-1	ASSYLSGLAGMVDEQF
TRBV7-2	TRBJ2-1	ASSTRLAGNYNEQF
TRBV6-1	TRBJ2-3	ASRRGASTDTQY
TRBV18	TRBJ1-5	ASSPPSRDQPQH
TRBV9	TRBJ2-1	ASSETSGRGNEQF
TRBV28	TRBJ2-7	ASSFKLSSYEQY
TRBV7-8	TRBJ2-7	ASSSKRLGLAGPSYEQY
TRBV28	TRBJ1-1	ASSEPGEEAF
TRBV6-1	TRBJ2-5	ASSTGQTETQY
TRBV6-4	TRBJ1-1	ASSPTPVPWTEAF
TRBV3-1	TRBJ1-2	ASSPGINMYT
TRBV11-2	TRBJ1-1	ASSLWPGQGSLTEAF
TRBV20-1	TRBJ1-2	RTANYGYT
TRBV20-1	TRBJ2-7	SARPPGQGFYEQY
TRBV13	TRBJ2-1	ASSSGLANYNEQF
TRBV12-3/TRBV12-4	TRBJ1-1	ASSLTGGLRTEAF
TRBV29-1	TRBJ2-3	SGHLTGRTDTQY
TRBV7-2	TRBJ1-1	ASSLAGTVYTEAF
TRBV11-2	TRBJ1-1	ASSSNGQTEAF
TRBV5-4	TRBJ2-1	ASSQGLVDNEQF
TRBV28	TRBJ2-1	ASSLRASGGPPSSYNEQF
TRBV19	TRBJ2-7	ASSHAGTGYEQY
TRBV6-2/TRBV6-3	TRBJ1-2	ASSRDSRYT
TRBV6-1	TRBJ1-6	ASSQPTGPYSPLH
TRBV19	TRBJ2-1	ASSILGLSSRHYSEQF
TRBV24-1	TRBJ2-1	ATSDPGTSHEQF
TRBV11-2	TRBJ1-1	ASSSRGIGTEAF
TRBV3-1	TRBJ1-2	ASSQDSRQNYGYT